The present T cell receptor beta chain was sequenced within a study of blood T cell repertoires in COVID-19. Study background: The analysed material was cDNA or gDNA that came from T cells, B-cell-depleted T cells, or PBMCs.

From germline, CDR1 is KGHSH and CDR2 LQKENI. CDR3 length: 18 residues. J was trimmed by 6 bases and V by 6 bases; bases with no gene match: 18. As processed by the authors: The authors estimated nucleated cell counts from reference gene primer amplification. Assay: immunoSEQ multiplex PCR; the TCRdb copy retains only in-frame clones and omits some. Clone size and V and J calls were adopted from that table, with D and trimming inferred from the DNA. The sample includes fewer than 130,000 clones, roughly two thirds of them seen just once. The chain uses TRBV18 and TRBJ2-1, with 9 bases matching TRBD2. Sequenced: peripheral blood. The clonotype comes from a man at least 80 years old with acute or convalescent COVID-19. The DNA of the CDR3 is TGTGCCAGCTCCGCAGGGCTAGCGGGACCCCCGTCTGGCAATGAGCAGTTCTTC. Protein product: CASSAGLAGPPSGNEQFF.